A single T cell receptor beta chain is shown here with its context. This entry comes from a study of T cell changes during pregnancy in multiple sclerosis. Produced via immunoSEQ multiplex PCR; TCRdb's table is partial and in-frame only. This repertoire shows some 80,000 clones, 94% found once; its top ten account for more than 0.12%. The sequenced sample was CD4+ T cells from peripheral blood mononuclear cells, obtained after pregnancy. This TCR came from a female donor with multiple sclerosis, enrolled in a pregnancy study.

Written as DNA, the CDR3 is TGTGCCAGCATCCGAACGGGACAGGGGGCTTCGGGGCAGTACTTC. This codes for CASIRTGQGASGQYF. V and J are TRBV28 and TRBJ2-7; TRBD1 aligns across 12 bases. Trimming cost V 7 bases and J 9 bases; bases outside gene matches: 13. There are 15 residues in the CDR3. Germline values: CDR1 MDHEN, CDR2 SYDVKM.